The T cell receptor beta chain under discussion was sequenced for a study of early stage breast cancer tumors (dated 2017 in TCRdb). Study-wide context: Of the roughly 15 invasive breast tumors, 12 to 13 were found to be estrogen receptor-positive, progesterone receptor-positive and HER2-negative. About 70% of the 12 ER+/PR+/HER2- tumors were invasive ductal carcinomas, while the other four were invasive lobular carcinomas. A read coverage of roughly 10-fold per sample was achieved on average. Across all samples, a few million templates representing about 1,100,000 unique clonotypes were detected. Overall study outcomes, separate from this receptor: Because the cohort was small, a breakdown by tumor subtype could not be done. Compared with adjacent normal breast tissue, tumors had about 2.5-fold higher T cell density and higher clonality. Bulk genomic DNA sequencing of unsorted cells missed chain pairing and functional markers such as CD4, CD8 and FOXP3. Enriched TCRB sequences shared across patients were found to be mostly commonly generated sequences that were unlikely to play an important role in the tumor microenvironment. Repertoires from blood and normal breast were more alike than repertoires from blood and tumor, and in about 85% of the 16 patients, comparing each tissue with blood separated tumor from normal.

Turning to this clone: Its cognate antigen has yet to be identified. The record has no base qualities; no much larger clone is one base away.

Two independent genomic DNA replicates were amplified for each sample, with 0.5 ug used for blood and approximately 1.5 ug for tumor or normal breast. TCRB sequencing of genomic DNA was carried out with the ImmunoSeq Intro kit according to the manufacturer's instructions. Multiplex PCR was run for roughly 31 cycles using proprietary primers and spike-in control sequences for absolute quantification. Single-end 150-bp reads were used to sequence an 87-bp fragment spanning the CDR3 plus the flanking V and J genes. Seven samples, each with two replicates, were multiplexed per lane of an Illumina MiSeq using version 3.0 chemistry. For the original study's pipeline: Raw data were processed with the vendor's proprietary pipeline, and both replicates were merged into a single result per sample. A clonotype was defined as productive rearrangements that share the same V-gene family, CDR3 amino acid sequence and J-gene segment. Clonality was computed as 1 minus the normalized Shannon entropy (Pielou evenness) of TCRB abundances. To estimate T cell density, the total number of templates was divided by the input cell count, which was inferred from how much DNA went in. Total repertoire diversity and clonality were estimated with Recon using default parameters. Tumor-enriched clonotypes were defined as having over 0.1% abundance in tumor and at least 32-fold higher abundance than in normal breast. The source is immuneACCESS, and TCRdb retained only in-frame sequences with V and J called. Part of the clones is not carried over; for the studies checked, unresolved V genes explain less than half of this, and the remainder is unexplained. For V, J and clone size, that table is used; D and trimming come from the DNA. The sample table records 30,000 to 40,000 clones; over 65% of these occur just once. The ten largest account for roughly 7% of the sample.

V is cut by 2 bases and J by 7 bases, and the space between the germline ends is 11 bases. The CDR3 sequence holds 13 residues, the cysteine and phenylalanine included. The CDR3 DNA has 39 bases and is translated from base 1. Taken from the germline V gene, the CDR1 and CDR2 loops are ENHRY and SYGVKD. The study profiled bulk TCR beta-chain repertoires in matched peripheral blood, tumor and adjacent normal breast tissue taken from some 17 patients with early-stage breast cancer. Before surgery, roughly 4.5-10 mL of whole blood was collected into EDTA tubes and then processed within 2 hours. Ficoll-Paque centrifugation in SepMate-50 tubes was used to isolate peripheral blood mononuclear cells. PBMCs were cryopreserved in about 90% FBS with around 10% DMSO in aliquots of roughly 1.8 to 4 million cells and stored in liquid nitrogen. The Qiagen AllPrep DNA/RNA Mini kit was used for genomic DNA extraction.

The V and J segments used are TRBV10-3 and TRBJ1-2; the D region possibly corresponds to TRBD1 (5 bases align). Sequenced input: blood. The TCR was taken from a person in their sixties with breast cancer. The CDR3 region: CAISETDGGGYTF. The nucleotides are TGTGCCATCAGTGAGACGGATGGGGGTGGCTACACCTTC.